This T cell receptor (beta chain) was sequenced during a study of CD8+ T cells in alopecia areata. Reverse transcription of extracted RNA yielded cDNA, which provided the sequencing template. Profiled with immunoSEQ multiplex PCR; TCRdb holds only in-frame clones, not every one. Found here are about 220,000 clones, under 60% of them singletons; the top ten hold around 1.5%. Treatment here: oral pan-JAK inhibitor, 5-10 mg twice daily. V shed 2 bases and J shed 0 bases, with 11 bases lying between them. CDR1 MNHEY and CDR2 SMNVEV come from the germline V gene (reference sequence). CDR3 length: 17 residues.

The chain has TRBV27 and TRBJ2-6; unclear D gene. This TCR derives from a human donor with alopecia areata. Source: CD4+ T cells sorted from blood, taken at week 4, from a patient treated with tofacitinib. For the CDR3, the DNA is TGTGCCAGCAGTTTAAACAAAATGAGCTCTGGGGCCAACGTCCTGACTTTC. It is translated as CASSLNKMSSGANVLTF.